These T cell receptor beta chains were read from a single sample in a study of blood T cell repertoires in COVID-19. Repertoires were generated with immunoSEQ multiplex PCR, while TCRdb's copy carries only in-frame clones and drops some. The data hold some 26,000 clones, with about nine tenths observed a single time. The sequencing input was peripheral blood. The receptors here all came from a woman aged 50 to 60 with active COVID-19. The CDR3 runs from the conserved cysteine through the conserved F or W. A D gene is named only where the DNA matches it firmly. Size values are once, few and many counts, or a class for expanded clones, and some rows have none.

NA TRBJ1-6 TRBV6-5 NA TGTGCCAGCACCCGACAAGACCCACCCCTCCACTTT CASTRQDPPLHF
TRBD2 TRBJ2-3 TRBV25-1 NA TGTGCCAGCAGTCAACTAGCGGGAGGGGAAACAGATACGCAGTATTTT CASSQLAGGETDTQYF
TRBD1 TRBJ2-5 TRBV6-5 once TGTGCCAGCAGATCGACAGGGGGCCCAATTACCCAGTACTTC CASRSTGGPITQYF
NA TRBJ1-6 TRBV30 NA TGTGCCTGGAGCCCGGGACATCTTAATTCACCCCTCCACTTT CAWSPGHLNSPLHF
NA TRBJ2-7 TRBV21-1 NA TGTGCCAGCAGCAAGTTCATCGTTGCGGAAATTGGCGAGCAGTACTTC CASSKFIVAEIGEQYF
TRBD1 TRBJ2-1 TRBV2 medium-sized TGTGCCAGCAGTGAAGAGGGGACAGGGACCTACAATGAGCAGTTCTTC CASSEEGTGTYNEQFF
NA TRBJ1-1 TRBV5-1 NA TGCGCCAGCAGCTCCCAAGGATCCGGGGTCGGCACTGAAGCTTTCTTT CASSSQGSGVGTEAFF
NA TRBJ2-2 TRBV18 NA TGTGCCAGCTCACTAGAGTTCGCGAACACCGGGGAGCTGTTTTTT CASSLEFANTGELFF
NA TRBJ2-1 TRBV3-1/TRBV3-2 NA TGTGCCAGCAGCACAGGTAGCTCCTACAATGAGCAGTTCTTC CASSTGSSYNEQFF
TRBD1 TRBJ1-5 TRBV29-1 NA TGCAGCGTCCTACAGGGGGGCAATCAGCCCCAGCATTTT CSVLQGGNQPQHF
NA TRBJ2-3 TRBV9 NA TGTGCCAGCAGCGTAGATTTTGTAAGCACAGATACGCAGTATTTT CASSVDFVSTDTQYF
NA TRBJ2-2 TRBV24-1 NA TGTGCCACCAGTGTTGGCGGAACTACCGGGGAGCTGTTTTTT CATSVGGTTGELFF
TRBD2 TRBJ2-1 TRBV6-6 NA TGTGCCAGCAGTATCGGCCTAGCGGGAGTGGATGAGCAGTTCTTC CASSIGLAGVDEQFF
TRBD1 TRBJ2-3 TRBV7-2 NA TGTGCCAGCAGCTCCACAGGGGCGGCCCTAGATACGCAGTATTTT CASSSTGAALDTQYF
NA TRBJ2-5 TRBV6-6 NA TGTGCCAGCAGCTCTAGCGACCAAGAGACCCAGTACTTC CASSSSDQETQYF
NA TRBJ1-1 TRBV19 NA TGTGCCAGTAGTATCGACAGATGGGCCACTGAAGCTTTCTTT CASSIDRWATEAFF
TRBD2 TRBJ2-1 TRBV10-3 NA TGTGCCATCAGTGGGACTAGCGGGAATAGTGAGCAGTTCTTC CAISGTSGNSEQFF
TRBD1 TRBJ2-5 TRBV5-4 NA TGTGCCAGCAGCTTAGTAACAGGGGGCACAGAGACCCAGTACTTC CASSLVTGGTETQYF
NA TRBJ1-1 TRBV9 NA TGTGCCAGCCGGGGGGGCCAGAACACTGAAGCTTTCTTT CASRGGQNTEAFF
NA TRBJ2-3 TRBV2 NA TGTGCCAGCACCTTCGGACAGCGCACAGATACGCAGTATTTT CASTFGQRTDTQYF
NA TRBJ2-7 TRBV6-5 few TGTGCCAGCAGTTACTCGATAGCGGCGGATTACGAGCAGTACTTC CASSYSIAADYEQYF
NA TRBJ1-4 TRBV29-1 NA TGCAGCGTTTTATGGCGGAATGAAAAACTGTTTTTT CSVLWRNEKLFF
TRBD2 TRBJ2-1 TRBV27 NA TGTGCCAGCAGTTTTGCGGGAGACTACTACAATGAGCAGTTCTTC CASSFAGDYYNEQFF
NA TRBJ2-1 TRBV6-1 NA TGTGCCAGCAGTGAACTGGGAGGCGGGATCAATGAGCAGTTCTTC CASSELGGGINEQFF
TRBD1 TRBJ1-3 TRBV11-2 NA TGTGCCAGCAGCTTAGAACCGGGACAGTCTGGAAACACCATATATTTT CASSLEPGQSGNTIYF
NA TRBJ1-5 TRBV6-6 once TGTGCCAGCAGTCCCCAGGCCGTATATAGCAATCAGCCCCAGCATTTT CASSPQAVYSNQPQHF
TRBD2 TRBJ2-3 TRBV24-1 NA TGTGCCACCAGTGATTTGTTCCGGACTAGCGGGAGGACAGATACGCAGTATTTT CATSDLFRTSGRTDTQYF
NA TRBJ2-3 TRBV30 NA TGTGCCTGGACCCGGTCTTTTAGCACAGATACGCAGTATTTT CAWTRSFSTDTQYF
NA TRBJ1-4 TRBV18 NA TGTGCCAGCTCACCGCGGGTGGGTGAAAAACTGTTTTTT CASSPRVGEKLFF
NA TRBJ2-1 TRBV5-1 NA TGCGCCAGCAGCTTGCGGCGGAGCTCCTACAATGAGCAGTTCTTC CASSLRRSSYNEQFF
NA TRBJ1-5 TRBV18 NA TGTGCCAGCTCACCACTCCGGCTGGAGCAGCCCCAGCATTTT CASSPLRLEQPQHF
NA TRBJ1-1 TRBV5-1 NA TGCGCCAGCAGCTTTGGGGCCCCAATGAACACTGAAGCTTTCTTT CASSFGAPMNTEAFF
TRBD1 TRBJ2-2 TRBV19 NA TGTGCCAGTAGTCGGGGACAGGGGTCCGGGGAGCTGTTTTTT CASSRGQGSGELFF
TRBD2 TRBJ2-2 TRBV19 once TGTGCCAGTAGGACTAGCGGGACCGGGGAGCTGTTTTTT CASRTSGTGELFF
TRBD1 TRBJ1-1 TRBV5-1 once TGCGCCAGCAGCTTCTCCGGGACAGGGGGCAACACTGAAGCTTTCTTT CASSFSGTGGNTEAFF
NA TRBJ2-2 TRBV7-6 NA TGTGCCAGCAGCTGGGACTTGACGAACACCGGGGAGCTGTTTTTT CASSWDLTNTGELFF
TRBD2 TRBJ2-3 TRBV11-2 NA TGTGCCAGCAGCTTAGTGGGGACTAGTGGCACGAATACGCAGTATTTT CASSLVGTSGTNTQYF
NA TRBJ2-6 TRBV18 NA TGTGCCAGCTCACCGGGGCTCTCTGGGGCCAACGTCCTGACTTTC CASSPGLSGANVLTF
NA TRBJ2-3 TRBV5-1 once TGCGCCAGCAGCTTGGACCCTGCGAGCGATACGCAGTATTTT CASSLDPASDTQYF
NA TRBJ1-2 TRBV27 NA TGTGCCAGCAGTTTACGAGGGGGGGCGTTGGGCTACACCTTC CASSLRGGALGYTF
NA TRBJ2-2 TRBV9 NA TGTGCCAGCAACCGAGGTAGCAGCGCGGACACCGGGGAGCTGTTTTTT CASNRGSSADTGELFF
NA TRBJ1-4 TRBV30 NA TGTGCCTGGAGTGGACAGTTTAATGAAAAACTGTTTTTT CAWSGQFNEKLFF
TRBD1 TRBJ1-2 TRBV4-1 once TGCGCCAGCAGCCAAGATCGGACAGGGTACTATGGCTACACCTTC CASSQDRTGYYGYTF
TRBD1 TRBJ1-6 TRBV28 NA TGTGCCAGCAGTTTATCCCCCTCGACAGGGGGTAATTCACCCCTCCACTTT CASSLSPSTGGNSPLHF
NA TRBJ2-2 TRBV18 NA TGTGCCAGCTCACAGACTCCTATGGGGGAGCTGTTTTTT CASSQTPMGELFF
NA TRBJ2-5 TRBV5-4 NA TGTGCCAGCAGCTCTGACAGAACCGGGACCCAGTACTTC CASSSDRTGTQYF
NA TRBJ2-7 TRBV5-1 NA TGCGCCAGCAGCTTCGACAGCTCCTCCTACGAGCAGTACTTC CASSFDSSSYEQYF
NA TRBJ1-2 TRBV4-1 NA TGCGCCAGCAGCCAAGAAATAAGGGGCTATGGCTACACCTTC CASSQEIRGYGYTF
TRBD2 TRBJ2-3 TRBV19 NA TGTGCCAGTAGGACCCGCGGGAGGGCCACAGATACGCAGTATTTT CASRTRGRATDTQYF
NA TRBJ2-7 TRBV4-2 NA TGTGCCAGCAGCCCCCTGGACAGAGGAGGATCCTACGAGAAGCAGTACTTC CASSPLDRGGSYEKQYF
TRBD2 TRBJ2-1 TRBV7-8 NA TGTGCCAGCAGGCTAGCGGGGACTGGAGTGCAGTTCTTC CASRLAGTGVQFF
TRBD1 TRBJ1-4 TRBV24-1 NA TGTGCCACCAGTGATTCAGGGGGGTCGGGTGAAAAACTGTTTTTT CATSDSGGSGEKLFF
TRBD2 TRBJ2-7 TRBV5-4 NA TGTGCCAGCAGCCCTCAGGCGGGGGGCGCGGGGGAGCAGTACTTC CASSPQAGGAGEQYF
TRBD1 TRBJ1-4 TRBV5-4 NA TGTGCCAGCAGCCGGACAGGTCTTAATGAAAAACTGTTTTTT CASSRTGLNEKLFF